What follows describes a single T cell receptor beta chain. The naive CD8 subset, CD45RO-negative cells positively selected for CCR7, excluded terminally differentiated effector memory CD45RA+ cells. Clones were sequenced by immunoSEQ multiplex PCR, and TCRdb holds only the in-frame ones, with some missing. The sample includes some 2.1 million clones, about 95% seen only once; the top ten take 0.9% to 1.3%. V gave up 0 bases and J gave up 5 bases, with 16 bases separating them. The CDR3 totals 15 residues. CDR1 SQVTM and CDR2 ANQGSEA come from the germline V gene. This sample stems from a study of shared clonotypes between healthy human individuals.

The sequence derives from a man aged 18 to 35 in good health. This rearrangement joins TRBV29-1 to TRBJ2-5; D is unclear. Sequencing used naive CD8+ T cells sorted from blood. CDR3 in amino acids: CSVEDSSSPQETQYF. The DNA of the CDR3 is TGCAGCGTTGAAGATAGTTCGTCCCCACAGGAGACCCAGTACTTC.